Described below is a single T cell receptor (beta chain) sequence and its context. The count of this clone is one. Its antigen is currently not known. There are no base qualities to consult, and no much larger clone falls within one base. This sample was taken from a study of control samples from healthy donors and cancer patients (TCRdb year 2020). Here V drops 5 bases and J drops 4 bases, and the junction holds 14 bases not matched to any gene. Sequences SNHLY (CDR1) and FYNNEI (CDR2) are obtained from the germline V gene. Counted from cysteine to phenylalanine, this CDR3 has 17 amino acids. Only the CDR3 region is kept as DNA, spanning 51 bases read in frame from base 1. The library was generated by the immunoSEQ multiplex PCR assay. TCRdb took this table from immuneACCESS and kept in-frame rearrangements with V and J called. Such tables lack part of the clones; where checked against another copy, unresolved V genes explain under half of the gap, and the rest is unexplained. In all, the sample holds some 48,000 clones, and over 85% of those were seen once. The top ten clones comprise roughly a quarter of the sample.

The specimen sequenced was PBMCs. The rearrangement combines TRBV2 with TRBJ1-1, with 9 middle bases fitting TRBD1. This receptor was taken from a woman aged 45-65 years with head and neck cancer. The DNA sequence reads TGTGCCAGCAGTCCGGGACAGGGATTCTCTGTGGGCACTGAAGCTTTCTTT. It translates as CASSPGQGFSVGTEAFF.